The clone carrying this T cell receptor beta chain was recorded a few times. Its antigen is unidentified. In the source study's methods: The median was around 89,000 TCRs per sample, ranging about 20,000 to 690,600. From the RACE reads, TCRdb called clonotypes with MiXCR, one entry per CDR3 protein. These V and J calls are TCRdb output, not the study's own analysis. The sample includes tens of thousands of distinct CDR3 sequences, around 9.9% of them seen just once. The data stem from a study of human T cells and chemical hapten exposure. Overall study: Patch testing was performed with 0.01% DPC on the upper back, with reading at 6 days.

V dropped 1 base and J dropped 11 bases, with 21 bases sitting between them. Per the germline V gene, CDR1 is SGHTA and CDR2 is FQGNSA. The CDR3 is 16 residues long. Study-level points and caveats: PT1 expanded TCR counts and patch test score correlated positively.

Sample time point: pre-sensitization, week 0. Indicated treatment: therapeutic diphenylcyclopropenone sensitization with weekly scalp DPC. Someone pulled total RNA out of unfractionated whole blood. The genes are TRBV7-2 and TRBJ2-4, with no clear D. The receptor comes from a woman between 45 and 60 years old with alopecia areata. Some clones in this sample may be carry-over from other donors' samples. Sample: whole blood, taken in connection with sensitization to the hapten diphenylcyclopropenone (DPC). The CDR3 DNA reads as TGTGCCAGCAGCTTAGTCATTTGGGCAGACCCGCTTCTTCAGTACTTC. Translating it yields CASSLVIWADPLLQYF.